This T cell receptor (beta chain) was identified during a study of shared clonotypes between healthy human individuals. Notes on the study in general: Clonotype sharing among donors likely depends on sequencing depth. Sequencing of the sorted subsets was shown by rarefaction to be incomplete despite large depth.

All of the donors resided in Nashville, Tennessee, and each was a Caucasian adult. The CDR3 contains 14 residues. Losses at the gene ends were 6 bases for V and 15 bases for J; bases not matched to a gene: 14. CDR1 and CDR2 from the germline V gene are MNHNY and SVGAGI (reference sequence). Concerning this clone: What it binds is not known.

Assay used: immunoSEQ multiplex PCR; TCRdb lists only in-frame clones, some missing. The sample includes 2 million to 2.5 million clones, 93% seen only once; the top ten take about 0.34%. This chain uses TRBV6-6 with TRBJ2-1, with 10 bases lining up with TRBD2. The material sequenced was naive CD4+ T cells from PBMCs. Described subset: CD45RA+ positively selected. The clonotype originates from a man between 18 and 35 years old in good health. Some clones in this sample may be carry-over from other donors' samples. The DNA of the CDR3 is TGTGCCAGCAGGGTGGGGACTAGCGAGACTCGGGGGTTCTTC. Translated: CASRVGTSETRGFF.